These 16 T cell receptor beta chains were all obtained from the same sample, sequenced in a study of blood T cell repertoires in COVID-19. The table came from immunoSEQ multiplex PCR; TCRdb's copy has only in-frame clones and leaves some out. This sample has over 150,000 clones; around 87% occur once, and the top ten carry under 3%. Input material: peripheral blood. The source is a woman over 75 with COVID-19, enrolled during active disease.

The rearrangement joins TRBV19 to TRBJ2-1; 7 positions agree with TRBD1. The CDR3 contains 13 residues. Germline-derived CDR1 and CDR2 are LNHDA and SQIVND (reference sequence). Trimming took 4 bases from V and 7 from J; bases not matched to a gene: 4. The CDR3 DNA is TGTGCCAGTAGTAGACAGGGCGTGAATGAGCAGTTCTTC. Amino acid sequence: CASSRQGVNEQFF.

Written as DNA, the CDR3 is TGCAGCGTTGTAGGGAGGGAAGAGTACTTC. It translates to CSVVGREEYF. The chain carries TRBV29-1 and TRBJ2-5; 7 positions agree with TRBD2. Germline V gives CDR1 SQVTM, CDR2 ANQGSEA. V gave up 4 bases and J gave up 12 bases; unmatched junction bases: 5. The CDR3 totals 10 residues.

The chain uses TRBV7-2 and TRBJ1-2; D is possibly TRBD1 (6 bases). Looked up from germline, CDR1 is SGHTA and CDR2 is FQGNSA. The CDR3 loop spans 14 amino acids. V was pared by 3 bases and J by 2 bases, with 10 bases between. CDR3 amino acids: CASSFGTTNYGYTF. DNA for the CDR3: TGTGCCAGCAGCTTCGGGACAACAAACTATGGCTACACCTTC.

The gene calls are TRBV27 and TRBJ2-3; a possible D gene is TRBD1 (6 bases). Germline V gene data show CDR1 as MNHEY and CDR2 as SMNVEV (reference sequence). With 7 bases removed from V and 6 bases from J, the gap between germline ends came to 11 bases. The CDR3 is 12 residues long. The CDR3 DNA reads TGTGCCAGCAAAAACAGGGTGGATACGCAGTATTTT. The encoded protein is CASKNRVDTQYF.

V usage is TRBV4-1 and J usage is TRBJ2-7; D remains ambiguous. V dropped 0 bases and J dropped 6 bases, with 12 bases sitting between them. CDR1 is MGHRA and CDR2 is YSYEKL in the germline V gene. The CDR3 totals 14 residues. CDR3 DNA: TGCGCCAGCAGCCAAGATTCTCCGAGCCGCGAGCAGTACTTC. Residues: CASSQDSPSREQYF.

The genes are TRBV15 and TRBJ1-6; D perhaps matches TRBD1 (6 bases). V shed 5 bases and J shed 2 bases, with 10 bases lying between them. There are 15 residues in the CDR3. Germline values: CDR1 LNHNV, CDR2 YYDKDF (reference sequence). In DNA form, the CDR3 reads TGTGCCACCAGCGGAAGACAGGCCTATAATTCACCCCTCCACTTT. Its translation is CATSGRQAYNSPLHF.

The V and J genes are TRBV9 and TRBJ2-1, with 9 bases fitting TRBD2. This CDR3 has 18 residues. The trim removed 0 bases at V and 6 bases at J, leaving 13 bases unmatched. Germline values: CDR1 SGDLS, CDR2 YYNGEE. CDR3 sequence (DNA): TGTGCCAGCAGCGTAGAGTTTTCGCGGGAGGGCCCCCTCAATGAGCAGTTCTTC. This translates into CASSVEFSREGPLNEQFF.

The J gene is TRBJ1-1, the V gene TRBV7-8, with D perhaps TRBD1 (5 bases). The CDR3 is 12 amino acids. Germline V gives CDR1 SGHVS, CDR2 FQNEAQ. Trimming took 1 base from V and 7 from J, leaving 7 bases between them. The CDR3 DNA follows: TGTGCCAGCAGCTTAGACAGGTTTGAAGCTTTCTTT. The encoded protein is CASSLDRFEAFF.

The rearrangement joins TRBV7-9 to TRBJ2-1, with a possible D match to TRBD1 (7 bases). CDR1 is SEHNR and CDR2 is FQNEAQ in the germline V gene (reference sequence). There are 15 residues in the CDR3. V was shortened by 2 bases and J by 7 bases, with 15 bases between the two germline ends. The CDR3 protein is CASSLRSGGLNEQFF. The DNA for the CDR3 is TGTGCCAGCAGCTTAAGGTCAGGGGGACTTAATGAGCAGTTCTTC.

This chain uses TRBV6-2 or TRBV6-3 with TRBJ1-2, with unresolved D. CDR3 length equals 14 residues. The germline gives CDR1 MNHEY, CDR2 SVGEGT. V lost 4 bases and J 4 bases, leaving 13 bases between the germline ends. CDR3 bases: TGTGCCAGCAGTTCCACCATGGGCAGCTATGGCTACACCTTC. The encoded protein is CASSSTMGSYGYTF.

The chain joins TRBV7-2 to TRBJ1-5; D is unresolved. V lost 4 bases and J lost 4, with 11 bases in between. Germline V gives CDR1 SGHTA, CDR2 FQGNSA. This CDR3 is 14 amino acids long. CDR3 sequence: CASSSSQANQPQHF. Written as DNA, the CDR3 is TGTGCCAGCAGCTCTTCCCAGGCAAATCAGCCCCAGCATTTT.

The CDR3 protein is CASSRLGGNNEQFF. In DNA, the CDR3 is TGTGCCAGCAGCAGGCTGGGAGGGAACAATGAGCAGTTCTTC. This sequence joins TRBV11-2 and TRBJ2-1; 7 nucleotides agree with TRBD2. J gave up 5 bases and V 5 bases, and 6 bases lay outside the gene matches. Per germline, CDR1 SGHAT and CDR2 FQNNGV. The CDR3 sequence is 14 residues long.

This clone was found once. The V and J genes are TRBV9 and TRBJ2-1; the match to TRBD2 covers 14 bases. The ends lost 4 bases at V and 6 bases at J; junction bases unmatched: 6. The germline V gene has CDR1 SGDLS and CDR2 YYNGEE. The CDR3 runs 16 residues. CDR3 in DNA: TGTGCCAGCAGCCCCGGACTAGCGGGAGGCCTCAATGAGCAGTTCTTC. This encodes CASSPGLAGGLNEQFF.

This clone appeared a single time. V usage is TRBV29-1 and J usage is TRBJ2-7, with TRBD1 as a possible D gene (6 bases). V gave up 7 bases and J gave up 5 bases, with 12 bases separating them. The CDR3 sequence is 11 residues long. CDR1 and CDR2 from the germline V gene are SQVTM and ANQGSEA. The CDR3 loop reads CSGQELDEQYF. DNA for the CDR3: TGCAGCGGACAGGAATTGGACGAGCAGTACTTC.

The chain recombines TRBV5-1 with TRBJ1-5, with D maybe TRBD1 (6 bases). The CDR3 runs 14 residues. Germline CDR1 is SGHRS and CDR2 is YFSETQ. Trimming took off 2 bases at V and 3 bases at J, with 9 bases between the two ends. CDR3 bases: TGCGCCAGCAGCTTTGGACAGCCCAATCAGCCCCAGCATTTT. Protein product: CASSFGQPNQPQHF. Based on the CDR3 plus reference TRBV5-1 and TRBJ1-5, the full variable domain is KAGVTQTPRYLIKTRGQQVTLSCSPISGHRSVSWYQQTPGQGLQFLFEYFSETQRNKGNFPGRFSGRQFSNSRSEMNVSTLELGDSALYLCASSFGQPNQPQHFGDGTRLSIL.

The chain combines TRBV7-2 with TRBJ1-6, with D tentatively TRBD1 (5 bases). With 5 bases removed from V and 6 bases from J, the gap between germline ends came to 20 bases. Germline CDR1 and CDR2: SGHTA and FQGNSA. CDR3 length equals 17 residues. CDR3 region: CASSHLWDFQINSPLHF. CDR3 bases: TGTGCCAGCAGCCATCTGTGGGACTTCCAAATTAATTCACCCCTCCACTTT.